This entry features one T cell receptor (beta chain) sequence. Antigen specificity is unknown. The data were taken from a study of T cell repertoires in cytomegalovirus infection. Study at large: CMV epitopes in the study were HLA-C-restricted (recently identified) and HLA-B-restricted (well studied). It was the public TCR beta signatures that indicated both CMV infection and matching HLA type. Study-wide findings and caveats: The ex vivo response showed dominance by HLA-C-restricted CMV-specific TCR beta clonotypes.

TCRdb used MiXCR to reprocess the reads, holding one entry per CDR3 protein. Here the sample spans about half a million distinct CDR3 sequences, 33% being singletons. Trimming took 1 base from V and 3 from J, leaving 7 bases between them. CDR1 and CDR2 from the germline V gene are MNHEY and SMNVEV (reference sequence). CDR3 size: 14 residues. The sequence came from a human donor in good health (CMV status not recorded). Some clones in this sample may be carry-over from other donors' samples. The chain couples TRBV27 to TRBJ1-5; D is possibly TRBD1 (5 bases). Sequencing used cultured PBMCs, obtained from culture after CMV antigen stimulation. Here the CDR3 reads CASSLLGLNQPQHF. The CDR3 coding sequence is TGTGCCAGCAGTTTATTGGGGCTCAATCAGCCCCAGCATTTT.